This TCR beta chain was documented in a study of blood T cell repertoires in COVID-19 (dated by TCRdb to 2020 to 2021). Study-level background: Samples from collaborators originated in the United States, Italy and Spain and spanned both the acute and convalescent phases of COVID-19. A freely available public database, intended as a resource for researchers studying the immune response to SARS-CoV-2, is where the repertoires were released. The material from the prospective study consisted of cDNA or gDNA derived from T cells, B-cell-depleted T cells, or PBMCs. HLA class I and class II types, where available, came from metadata supplied by the sample provider rather than from assay-based typing. A de-identified subject ID, COVID-19 status, age in years and sex were almost always included in the sample metadata. Subjects who had been exposed to COVID-19, were actively infected with it, or had recovered from it provided the deeply sampled blood TCRbeta repertoires that made up the dataset. The samples were drawn from two sources: the first 160 participants of the ongoing ImmuneRACE study, and approximately 1,300 subjects contributed by 6 global collaborators. Paper-wide results and their limitations: The quantity of clinical and demographic metadata differed by source and by participant and was supplied without curation.

V is cut by 6 bases and J by 1 base, and the space between the germline ends is 15 bases. The CDR3 covers 15 residues, taking in both the cysteine and the phenylalanine. Only CDR3 DNA is held: 45 bases, read in frame from base 1. For CDR1 and CDR2, the germline V gene lists MRHNA and SNTAGT. The immunoSEQ Assay, a bias-controlled multiplex PCR, was used to amplify TCRbeta CDR3 regions from genomic DNA. Per the authors' processing: The number of nucleated cells in each sample was estimated from the amplification of reference gene primers within the assay. Sequence reads were collapsed and filtered to measure the absolute abundance of every unique TCRbeta CDR3 rearrangement. For each sample, productive Simpson clonality was calculated as the square root of Simpson's diversity index across productive rearrangements. TCRdb stores this immuneACCESS table with in-frame sequences only. Part of the clones is absent; in the studies checked, under half of the shortfall reflects unresolved V genes, and no reason is known for the rest. V and J calls and clone size are as listed in that table; D and trimming were resolved from the DNA. The sample contains about 220,000 clones, roughly 80% of them found a single time. The ten largest clones represent approximately 5% of the sample.

At one collaborating source in Seattle, patients were enrolled during active infection and were followed longitudinally through the course of disease. Whole blood was collected in K2EDTA tubes by collaborating institutions according to the institutions' own protocols. For TCRbeta analysis, collaborators shipped samples as frozen whole blood, isolated PBMCs, or DNA extracted from either of those sample types. For this clone: No cognate antigen has been identified for it. Base-call qualities are not available, and no considerably larger clone is one nucleotide away.

The chain employs TRBV6-4 and TRBJ1-1, with TRBD1 as a weak D call on 6 bases. The sequencing sample was made of peripheral blood. The clonotype was recovered from a woman in her 70s with COVID-19, enrolled during active disease. Read as DNA, the sequence is TGTGCCAGCAGGGAACAGGACAGCAAGAACACTGAAGCTTTCTTT. This gives the protein CASREQDSKNTEAFF.